Shown below are 3 T cell receptor beta chains from a single sample sequenced in a study of PD-L1 blockade in urothelial cancer. Clones were read by immunoSEQ multiplex PCR, and TCRdb kept only the in-frame ones, dropping some. This table holds tens of thousands of clones, 90% found once. Time point meaning: pretreatment peripheral blood. This material consisted of PBMCs, taken around atezolizumab (anti-PD-L1) treatment. All receptors derive from a man aged 60 to 75 with urothelial cancer.

The CDR3 sequence is CASSPWDRDGSGANVLTF. CDR3 bases: TGTGCCAGCAGTCCATGGGACAGGGATGGCTCTGGGGCCAACGTCCTGACTTTC. The chain has TRBV27 and TRBJ2-6, with 9 nucleotides matching TRBD1. J was trimmed by 0 bases and V by 5 bases; bases with no gene match: 8. The CDR3 covers 18 residues. Germline lookup yields CDR1 MNHEY and CDR2 SMNVEV (reference sequence).

The chain recombines TRBV9 with TRBJ2-1; the D gene is possibly TRBD2 (6 bases). V was cut by 0 bases and J by 10 bases, with 14 bases left in between. The germline gives CDR1 SGDLS, CDR2 YYNGEE. This CDR3 region has 14 residues. CDR3 amino acids: CASSVGRGKAEQFF. The CDR3 DNA follows: TGTGCCAGCAGCGTAGGGCGGGGTAAGGCCGAGCAGTTCTTC.

The rearrangement joins TRBV18 to TRBJ2-2; 9 bases line up with TRBD1. This CDR3 contains 17 residues. The germline gives CDR1 KGHSH, CDR2 LQKENI. V was clipped by 3 bases and J by 6 bases; unmatched bases: 11. CDR3 in DNA: TGTGCCAGCTCACCGATACAGGGGGCGACGGGTCCCGGGGAGCTGTTTTTT. Its translation is CASSPIQGATGPGELFF.